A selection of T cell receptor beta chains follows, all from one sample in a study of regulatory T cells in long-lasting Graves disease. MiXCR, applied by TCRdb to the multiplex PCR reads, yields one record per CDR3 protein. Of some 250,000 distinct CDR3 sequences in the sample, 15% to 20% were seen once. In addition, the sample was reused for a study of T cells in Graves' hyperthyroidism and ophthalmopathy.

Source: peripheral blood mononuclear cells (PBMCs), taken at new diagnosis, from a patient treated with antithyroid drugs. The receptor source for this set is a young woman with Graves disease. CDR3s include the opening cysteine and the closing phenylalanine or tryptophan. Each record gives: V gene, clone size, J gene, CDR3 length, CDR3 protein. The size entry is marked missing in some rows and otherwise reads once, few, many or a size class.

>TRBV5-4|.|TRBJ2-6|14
CASSLAAGANVLTF
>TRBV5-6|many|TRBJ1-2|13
CASSRLEGYGYTF
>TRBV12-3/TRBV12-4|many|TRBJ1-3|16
CASIRGTGGSGNTIYF
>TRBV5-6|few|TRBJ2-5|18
CASSSNLGLLSVEETQYF
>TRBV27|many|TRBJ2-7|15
CASSLGTGGTYEQYF
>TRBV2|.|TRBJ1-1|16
CASDRVVVRKNTEAFF
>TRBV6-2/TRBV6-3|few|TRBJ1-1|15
CASSRTWGPNTEAFF
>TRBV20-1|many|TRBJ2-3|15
CSARDNREGTDTQYF
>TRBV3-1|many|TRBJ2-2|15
CASSQAGYNTGELFF
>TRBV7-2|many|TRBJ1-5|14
CASSFLYSNQPQHF
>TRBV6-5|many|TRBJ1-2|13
CASSLTATYGYTF
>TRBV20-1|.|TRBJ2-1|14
CSATASGGRYEQFF
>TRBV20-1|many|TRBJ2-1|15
CSAEQWFEFGNEQFF
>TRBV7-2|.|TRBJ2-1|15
CASSLQGQAYNEQFF
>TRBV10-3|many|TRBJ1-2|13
CAISANSYWGYTF
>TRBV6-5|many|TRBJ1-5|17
CASSYSAGTRSNQPQHF
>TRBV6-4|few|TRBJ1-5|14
CASMNGQGIQPQHF
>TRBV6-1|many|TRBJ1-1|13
CASRRGTDTEAFF
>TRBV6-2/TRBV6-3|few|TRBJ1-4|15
CASRVGTGGNEKLFF
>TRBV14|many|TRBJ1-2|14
CASSQHGQFYGYTF